This TCR beta chain was recorded in a study of T-cell reconstitution after alpha-beta-depleted transplantation in children. Broader study findings: T-cell counts and diversity at one year post-transplant came mainly from newly produced T cells. Several hundred graft clones that had expanded were reportedly the source of alpha-beta T cells about two months after transplant.

This clonotype has only a few counts. Its antigen is unknown. Unique molecular identifiers were built into the TCRbeta library. MiXCR, applied by TCRdb to the PCR reads, yields one record per CDR3 protein. The sample carries around 300,000 distinct CDR3 sequences, roughly 10% recorded once. The starting material was peripheral blood, obtained 180 days after TCRalphabeta/CD19-depleted stem cell transplant. The clonotype was recovered from a male patient between 2 and 15 years old who had a stem cell transplant for chronic granulomatous disease, so the T cells may come from the graft donor.

DNA for the CDR3: TGTGCCAGCAGCCCAGCGGGGGGGGTCAATGAGCAGTTCTTC. This codes for CASSPAGGVNEQFF. The V call is TRBV27, the J call TRBJ2-1; 10 nucleotides align to TRBD2. The CDR3 consists of 14 residues. The germline CDR1 and CDR2 sequences are MNHEY and SMNVEV (reference sequence). Trimming removed 6 bases from V and 6 bases from J; junction bases left unmatched: 5.